One and the same sample provided the 5 T cell receptor beta chains below, sequenced in a study of OX40 agonist ivuxolimab in advanced cancers. Here immunoSEQ multiplex PCR was the method, and the copy in TCRdb shows in-frame clones only, minus some. The sample has 55,000 to 65,000 clones, about 87% seen once. The sample consisted of CD4+ or CD8+ T cells sorted from blood, taken in a trial of the OX40 agonist ivuxolimab. The receptors shown here come from an adult with an advanced solid tumor such as melanoma, head and neck, liver or kidney cancer.

The chain carries TRBV5-5 and TRBJ2-7, with TRBD2 identical over 13 bases. V was clipped by 3 bases and J by 4 bases; unmatched bases: 7. CDR1 SGHKS and CDR2 YYEKEE come from the germline V gene (reference sequence). The CDR3 loop spans 16 amino acids. The CDR3 nucleotides are TGTGCCAGCAGCTCCAAACTAGCGGGGGGGCTGTACGAGCAGTACTTC. It is translated as CASSSKLAGGLYEQYF. Full variable domain (rest looked up from reference TRBV5-5 and TRBJ2-7): DAGVTQSPTHLIKTRGQQVTLRCSPISGHKSVSWYQQVLGQGPQFIFQYYEKEERGRGNFPDRFSARQFPNYSSELNVNALLLGDSALYLCASSSKLAGGLYEQYFGPGTRLTVT.

This clone was seen once. This sequence joins TRBV2 and TRBJ2-1, with D possibly matching TRBD2 (6 bases). Germline V gives CDR1 SNHLY, CDR2 FYNNEI. This CDR3 comprises 12 residues. Trimming pared 6 bases from V and 9 bases from J, leaving 12 bases between. This chain's CDR3 is CASRTGGTEQFF. In DNA form, the CDR3 reads TGTGCCAGCAGGACTGGGGGGACTGAGCAGTTCTTC.

The chain couples TRBV10-1 to TRBJ2-7; D might be TRBD1 (6 bases). Trimming removed 4 bases from V and 4 bases from J, with 11 bases in between. The CDR3 is 13 amino acids. CDR1 is WNHNN, CDR2 SYGVQD, per germline (reference sequence). CDR3 protein: CASSVVRGYEQYF. CDR3 DNA sequence: TGCGCCAGCAGTGTTGTCAGGGGTTACGAGCAGTACTTC.

This chain joins TRBV18 and TRBJ1-2, with D possibly TRBD1 on 5 matching bases. CDR1 is KGHSH and CDR2 is LQKENI in the germline V gene. V gave up 6 bases and J gave up 1 base, with 9 bases separating them. CDR3 length: 13 amino acids. CDR3 in DNA: TGTGCCAGCTCCCGGACAATTAACTATGGCTACACCTTC. Translating it yields CASSRTINYGYTF.

The chain links TRBV6-5 to TRBJ1-3; no reliable D call. CDR1 MNHEY and CDR2 SVGAGI come from the germline V gene. The CDR3 spans 13 residues. V lost 5 bases, J lost 3 bases, and 8 bases lay in between. The CDR3 spells CASSGPFGNTIYF. For the CDR3, the DNA is TGTGCCAGCAGTGGCCCGTTTGGAAACACCATATATTTT.